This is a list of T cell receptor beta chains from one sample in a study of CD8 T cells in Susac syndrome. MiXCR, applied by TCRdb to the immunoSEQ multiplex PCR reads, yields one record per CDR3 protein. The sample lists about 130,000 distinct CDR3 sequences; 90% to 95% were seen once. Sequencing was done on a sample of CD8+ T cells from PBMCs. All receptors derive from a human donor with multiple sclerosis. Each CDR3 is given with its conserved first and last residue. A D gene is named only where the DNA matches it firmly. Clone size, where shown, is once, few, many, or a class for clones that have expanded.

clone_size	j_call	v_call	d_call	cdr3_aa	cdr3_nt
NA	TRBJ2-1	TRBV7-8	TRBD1	CASSSEGQGYNEQFF	TGTGCCAGCAGCTCGGAGGGACAGGGGTACAATGAGCAGTTCTTC
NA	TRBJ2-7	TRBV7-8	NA	CASSSGGSEISYEQYF	TGTGCCAGCAGCTCAGGAGGTAGCGAGATATCCTACGAGCAGTACTTC
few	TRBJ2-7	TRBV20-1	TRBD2	CSARDLPLAGAYEQYF	TGCAGTGCTAGGGACCTTCCCCTAGCGGGGGCCTACGAGCAGTACTTC
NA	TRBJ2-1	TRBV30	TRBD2	CAWGEGASGGNEQFF	TGTGCCTGGGGGGAGGGAGCGTCTGGGGGCAATGAGCAGTTCTTC
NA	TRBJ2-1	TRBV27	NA	CASSLQGLYNEQFF	TGTGCCAGCAGTTTACAGGGATTATACAATGAGCAGTTCTTC
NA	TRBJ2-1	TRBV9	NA	CASSVGASSYNEQFF	TGTGCCAGCAGCGTAGGGGCCAGCTCCTACAATGAGCAGTTCTTC
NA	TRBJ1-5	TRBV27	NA	CASSLYRNQPQHF	TGTGCCAGCAGTTTATACCGGAATCAGCCCCAGCATTTT
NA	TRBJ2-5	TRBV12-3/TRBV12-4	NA	CASSFIGREEETQYF	TGTGCCAGCAGTTTTATAGGGAGAGAAGAAGAGACCCAGTACTTC
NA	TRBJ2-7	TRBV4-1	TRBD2	CASSQGGTSGSYEQYF	TGCGCCAGCAGCCAAGGGGGGACTAGCGGGAGCTACGAGCAGTACTTC
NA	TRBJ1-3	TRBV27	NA	CASSSTGRNTIYF	TGTGCCAGCAGTTCAACAGGGAGAAACACCATATATTTT
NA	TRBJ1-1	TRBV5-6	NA	CASSLARNTEAFF	TGTGCCAGCAGCTTGGCCCGGAACACTGAAGCTTTCTTT
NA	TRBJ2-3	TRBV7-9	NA	CASSLFPLDSPTDTQYF	TGTGCCAGCAGCTTATTCCCGCTGGACTCACCCACAGATACGCAGTATTTT
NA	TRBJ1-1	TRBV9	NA	CASSVGPNTEAFF	TGTGCCAGCAGCGTAGGTCCGAACACTGAAGCTTTCTTT
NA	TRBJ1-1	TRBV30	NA	CAWTGAMNTEAFF	TGTGCCTGGACAGGAGCTATGAACACTGAAGCTTTCTTT